The 26 T cell receptor beta chains given below trace back to one sample, sequenced in a study of T cell changes during pregnancy in multiple sclerosis. Generated by immunoSEQ multiplex PCR, the TCRdb table keeps only in-frame clones and is missing some. The data contain 65,000 to 70,000 clones, 85% to 95% of them singletons. The source was peripheral blood, collected in the third trimester of pregnancy. The receptor source for this set is a female donor in good health, enrolled as a control in a pregnancy study.

This clone was seen a single time. This rearrangement joins TRBV18 to TRBJ1-5, with D possibly matching TRBD1 (6 bases). Trimming left V 2 bases short and J 4 bases short, with 12 bases between. The CDR3 consists of 15 residues. Germline V gene data show CDR1 as KGHSH and CDR2 as LQKENI. The CDR3 region is CASSPARDRNQPQHF. In DNA, the CDR3 is TGTGCCAGCTCACCAGCCCGAGACAGGAATCAGCCCCAGCATTTT.

This chain uses TRBV5-1 with TRBJ2-7; D remains unclear. CDR1 SGHRS and CDR2 YFSETQ come from the germline V gene. CDR3 size: 15 residues. V lost 4 bases to trimming and J lost 0 bases, with 14 bases between them. Written as DNA, the CDR3 is TGCGCCAGCAGCCCTCGAGGCGAGGTCTCCTACGAGCAGTACTTC. Amino acids: CASSPRGEVSYEQYF.

This clone showed up just a few times. CDR3 bases: TGTGCCAGCAGTGCCGGGCTAGCGGGCCACAATGAGCAGTTCTTC. Protein product: CASSAGLAGHNEQFF. The chain joins TRBV6-4 to TRBJ2-1, with 8 nucleotides matching TRBD2. The CDR3 runs to 15 residues. Germline CDR1 reads MRHNA; CDR2 reads SNTAGT. V lost 4 bases and J lost 5; bases outside the gene matches: 7.

The chain carries TRBV5-1 and TRBJ2-3; TRBD2 agrees at 8 bases. CDR1 is SGHRS, CDR2 YFSETQ, per germline. CDR3 size: 15 residues. The V gene end was trimmed by 7 bases and the J gene end by 5 bases; junction bases not matched to a gene: 12. The DNA of the CDR3 is TGCGCCAGCGGAAAAGCGGGGGCCGCGGGAGATACGCAGTATTTT. Translating it yields CASGKAGAAGDTQYF.

The rearrangement links TRBV5-6 to TRBJ1-6; D may be TRBD1 (5 bases). The germline V and J ends were trimmed by 2 bases and 11 bases, with 17 bases remaining between them. CDR3 length equals 15 residues. Germline V lookup: CDR1 SGHDT, CDR2 YYEEEE. CDR3 sequence (DNA): TGTGCCAGCAGCTTAAGGTTGGGGCGATTGGCACCCCTCCACTTT. This codes for CASSLRLGRLAPLHF.

In this sample, this clone turned up once. The chain couples TRBV30 to TRBJ2-3; 9 bases align to TRBD2. This CDR3 region has 15 residues. Unmatched junction bases numbered 14, after V lost 7 bases and J lost 6 bases. Germline CDR1 is GTSNPN and CDR2 is SVGIG (reference sequence). CDR3 bases: TGTGCCTTAACCCGAAGCGGGGGGTTTTGGGATACGCAGTATTTT. It codes for CALTRSGGFWDTQYF.

The CDR3 DNA is TGTGCCTGGAGTGCCACGCGCGGGGGCAGCTCCTACGAGCAGTACTTC. It specifies CAWSATRGGSSYEQYF. This chain links TRBV30 with TRBJ2-7, with a tentative D call TRBD2 (7 bases). Trimming left V 1 base short and J 0 bases short, with 16 bases between. CDR3 length: 16 residues. In germline, CDR1 is GTSNPN, CDR2 SVGIG (reference sequence). The full variable domain, with the rest looked up from reference TRBV30 and TRBJ2-7, is SQTIHQWPATLVQPVGSPLSLECTVEGTSNPNLYWYRQAAGRGLQLLFYSVGIGQISSEVPQNLSASRPQDRQFILSSKKLLLSDSGFYLCAWSATRGGSSYEQYFGPGTRLTVT.

The chain has TRBV6-6 and TRBJ2-7; maybe TRBD1 (6 bases). CDR3 length: 12 amino acids. V gave up 6 bases and J gave up 5 bases, with 11 bases separating them. Germline V gene data show CDR1 as MNHNY and CDR2 as SVGAGI (reference sequence). Here the CDR3 reads CASSPNRDEQYF. The CDR3 bases are TGTGCCAGCAGCCCAAACAGGGACGAGCAGTACTTC.

This clone was counted once. CDR3 amino acids: CASSARTSGGEFTDTQYF. DNA for the CDR3: TGCGCCAGCAGCGCCCGGACTAGCGGGGGGGAATTCACAGATACGCAGTATTTT. The chain carries TRBV5-1 and TRBJ2-3, with 15 bases aligning to TRBD2. This CDR3 has 18 amino acids. From germline, CDR1 is SGHRS and CDR2 YFSETQ. V trimming: 4 bases; J trimming: 2 bases; junction bases outside the gene matches: 8.

V is TRBV10-3 and J is TRBJ2-2, with 10 nucleotides matching TRBD2. The CDR3 totals 14 residues. The V segment lost 9 bases and the J segment 3 bases; nucleotides outside the gene matches: 4. Germline V lookup: CDR1 ENHRY, CDR2 SYGVKD. The CDR3 nucleotides read TGTGCCATAAGGACTAGCGGCGACACCGGGGAGCTGTTTTTT. This sequence encodes CAIRTSGDTGELFF.

The V call is TRBV5-1, the J call TRBJ1-2, with TRBD1 as a possible D gene (6 bases). The CDR3 length is 14 residues. Trimming cost V 3 bases and J 0 bases, with 9 bases left between them. CDR1 is SGHRS and CDR2 is YFSETQ in the germline V gene. CDR3 DNA sequence: TGCGCCAGCAGCTACCGACAGGCTAACTATGGCTACACCTTC. Translation gives CASSYRQANYGYTF.

The chain uses TRBV7-8 and TRBJ2-1, with 8 bases aligning to TRBD2. With 0 bases clipped from V and 2 bases from J, the junction kept 3 bases outside the gene matches. The CDR3 spans 16 residues. Germline assignment: CDR1 SGHVS and CDR2 FQNEAQ. The CDR3 loop reads CASSLARGGTYNEQFF. DNA of the CDR3: TGTGCCAGCAGCTTAGCCCGGGGGGGGACCTACAATGAGCAGTTCTTC.

The chain has TRBV5-4 and TRBJ2-1; TRBD1 matches 8 bases. Per the germline V gene, CDR1 is SGHNT and CDR2 is YYREEE (reference sequence). This CDR3 is 13 amino acids long. V shed 7 bases, J shed 4 bases, and the junction held 4 bases outside the gene matches. The DNA of the CDR3 is TGTGCCAGCCATGGGACAGGATACAATGAGCAGTTCTTC. Translating it yields CASHGTGYNEQFF.

V gene TRBV7-9 combines with J gene TRBJ1-2, with D tentatively TRBD1 (5 bases). CDR3 size: 15 residues. V lost 3 bases to trimming and J lost 2 bases, with 13 bases between them. The V gene's germline CDR1 is SEHNR and CDR2 FQNEAQ (reference sequence). The CDR3 sequence is CASSFLGGVNYGYTF. The CDR3 coding sequence is TGTGCCAGCAGCTTCTTGGGGGGGGTAAACTATGGCTACACCTTC.

The J gene is TRBJ1-1, the V gene TRBV7-9; D is undetermined. V gave up 4 bases and J gave up 10 bases, with 7 bases separating them. The CDR3 runs to 10 residues. Germline values: CDR1 SEHNR, CDR2 FQNEAQ (reference sequence). The CDR3 protein is CASSSSLAFF. The CDR3 DNA sequence: TGTGCCAGCAGCTCAAGCCTAGCTTTCTTT.

V usage is TRBV4-2 and J usage is TRBJ2-7; D not resolved. The CDR3 covers 14 residues. The germline gives CDR1 LGHNA, CDR2 YNFKEQ. The V gene lost 0 bases and the J gene lost 4 bases, with 10 bases spanning the gap. The CDR3 spells CASSQDDLTYEQYF. The CDR3 region has the DNA TGTGCCAGCAGCCAAGACGACTTGACTTACGAGCAGTACTTC.

The V call is TRBV15, the J call TRBJ2-7; D ambiguous. The V and J ends lost 2 bases and 3 bases respectively, with 2 bases between them. The germline CDR1 and CDR2 sequences are LNHNV and YYDKDF (reference sequence). There are 11 residues in the CDR3. In DNA, the CDR3 is TGTGCCACCAGCAGATACTACGAGCAGTACTTC. It specifies CATSRYYEQYF.

This clone was recorded only once. The V and J genes are TRBV7-2 and TRBJ2-7; possibly TRBD1 for D (6 bases). Germline values: CDR1 SGHTA, CDR2 FQGNSA. V was trimmed by 1 base and J by 0 bases, leaving 10 bases between them. CDR3 length: 15 residues. The CDR3: CASSLGGQYSYEQYF. The CDR3 DNA sequence: TGTGCCAGCAGCTTAGGGGGGCAGTACTCCTACGAGCAGTACTTC.

V and J are TRBV25-1 and TRBJ2-3; 8 nucleotides align to TRBD2. V lost 10 bases to trimming and J lost 1 base; unmatched junction nucleotides: 4. Germline values: CDR1 MGHDK, CDR2 SYGVNS. There are 13 residues in the CDR3. The CDR3 DNA follows: TGTGCCACAGCGGGAGCGGGCACAGATACGCAGTATTTT. This translates into CATAGAGTDTQYF.

The chain employs TRBV2 and TRBJ1-1; D call uncertain. V lost 10 bases and J 1 base, leaving 13 bases between the germline ends. From germline, CDR1 is SNHLY and CDR2 FYNNEI. The CDR3 covers 13 residues. The DNA for the CDR3 is TGTGCCACCACCCCGCAGGAGAACACTGAAGCTTTCTTT. Encoded protein: CATTPQENTEAFF.

The CDR3 loop reads CASSLSGDGGGADTQYF. For the CDR3, the DNA is TGCGCCAGCAGCTTGAGCGGTGACGGGGGGGGAGCAGATACGCAGTATTTT. The chain carries TRBV5-1 and TRBJ2-3; 8 bases map to TRBD2. Germline V gene lookup returns CDR1 SGHRS and CDR2 YFSETQ. With V trimmed by 1 base and J by 4 bases, 11 bases remained unmatched. The CDR3 has 17 residues. The entire variable domain, with the rest obtained from reference TRBV5-1 and TRBJ2-3, is as follows: KAGVTQTPRYLIKTRGQQVTLSCSPISGHRSVSWYQQTPGQGLQFLFEYFSETQRNKGNFPGRFSGRQFSNSRSEMNVSTLELGDSALYLCASSLSGDGGGADTQYFGPGTRLTVL.

J is TRBJ2-7 and V is TRBV27, with 10 positions matching TRBD2. This CDR3 is 14 amino acids long. CDR1 is MNHEY, CDR2 SMNVEV, per germline (reference sequence). With 4 bases clipped from V and 7 bases from J, the junction kept 7 bases outside the gene matches. The DNA of the CDR3 is TGTGCCAGCAGTTCAAGCGGGAGGGCCGGGGAGCAGTACTTC. Its translation is CASSSSGRAGEQYF.

The chain carries TRBV19 and TRBJ2-7, with a tentative D call TRBD2 (6 bases). Germline values: CDR1 LNHDA, CDR2 SQIVND (reference sequence). The V and J ends lost 6 bases and 0 bases respectively, with 15 bases between them. The CDR3 is 15 amino acids. CDR3 bases: TGTGCCAGTAGGTGGAGGGAGGCCAGCTCCTACGAGCAGTACTTC. Residues: CASRWREASSYEQYF.

The rearrangement joins TRBV5-1 to TRBJ2-1, with 9 bases matching TRBD1. V lost 0 bases, J lost 7 bases, and 5 bases stayed unmatched. Germline assignment: CDR1 SGHRS and CDR2 YFSETQ. The CDR3 is made up of 15 amino acids. In DNA form, the CDR3 reads TGCGCCAGCAGCTTGGACGGACAGGGGTTAAATGAGCAGTTCTTC. Translating gives CASSLDGQGLNEQFF.

V usage is TRBV28 and J usage is TRBJ2-1; D remains unclear. Germline assignment: CDR1 MDHEN and CDR2 SYDVKM. V was pared by 5 bases and J by 0 bases, with 8 bases between. The CDR3 is 14 amino acids. This CDR3 reads CASSPGGSYNEQFF. The CDR3 DNA reads TGTGCCAGCAGTCCCGGTGGCTCCTACAATGAGCAGTTCTTC.

The chain uses TRBV27 and TRBJ2-5; 7 bases are shared with TRBD1. Germline V gives CDR1 MNHEY, CDR2 SMNVEV (reference sequence). V lost 4 bases to trimming and J lost 5 bases; unmatched junction nucleotides: 10. The CDR3 consists of 15 residues. The CDR3 DNA follows: TGTGCCAGCAGTTCCCCAGGGGGAAGTTCCGAGACCCAGTACTTC. Translated, it gives CASSSPGGSSETQYF.